This T cell receptor (beta chain) emerged from a study of T cell responses to AZD1222 COVID-19 vaccine. Generated by immunoSEQ multiplex PCR, the TCRdb table keeps only in-frame clones and is missing some. Here the sample spans roughly 110,000 clones, 87% being singletons. The clonotype was recovered from an adult in good health. Sequenced material: peripheral blood, taken on day 0 of AZD1222 vaccination.

The CDR3 here is CATSREFSYNSPLHF. The CDR3 DNA is TGTGCCACCAGCAGAGAGTTCTCCTATAATTCACCCCTCCACTTT. The chain links TRBV15 to TRBJ1-6; no clear D. CDR3 length: 15 amino acids. Germline V lookup: CDR1 LNHNV, CDR2 YYDKDF (reference sequence). V lost 0 bases, J lost 0 bases, and 3 bases lay in between.